Presented here are 7 T cell receptor beta chains from one specimen sequenced in a study of blood T cell repertoires in COVID-19. The table came from immunoSEQ multiplex PCR; TCRdb's copy has only in-frame clones and leaves some out. Among around 360,000 clones listed, about 90% were seen once. The sample taken for sequencing was PBMCs or T cells enriched from blood (not recorded which). These TCRs come from a woman aged 25-40 years who had recovered from COVID-19.

The rearrangement joins TRBV27 to TRBJ1-1; the D gene is possibly TRBD1 (6 bases). V gave up 4 bases and J gave up 5 bases, with 11 bases separating them. This CDR3 spans 13 amino acids. CDR1 MNHEY and CDR2 SMNVEV come from the germline V gene (reference sequence). Written as DNA, the CDR3 is TGTGCCAGCAGTTCCTATGACAGGACTGAAGCTTTCTTT. It codes for CASSSYDRTEAFF.

The J gene is TRBJ1-5, the V gene TRBV12-3 or TRBV12-4; D remains ambiguous. Deletions cut 3 bases from V and 6 bases from J, with 6 bases between. The CDR3 consists of 12 residues. CDR3 sequence reads: CASSFYSQPQHF. In nucleotides, the CDR3 is TGTGCCAGCAGTTTCTACAGTCAGCCCCAGCATTTT.

This clone has a handful of counts. The chain carries TRBV7-8 and TRBJ2-1, with 14 bases aligning to TRBD2. This CDR3 is 17 amino acids long. Per the germline V gene, CDR1 is SGHVS and CDR2 is FQNEAQ. V lost 3 bases and J lost 7; bases outside the gene matches: 8. CDR3 loop: CASSFPPGLAGVNEQFF. Written as DNA, the CDR3 is TGTGCCAGCAGCTTCCCACCGGGACTAGCGGGAGTTAATGAGCAGTTCTTC.

The chain carries TRBV30 and TRBJ1-6; D is ambiguous. The CDR3 length is 12 residues. Germline CDR1 is GTSNPN and CDR2 is SVGIG (reference sequence). Deletions cut 1 base from V and 14 bases from J, with 12 bases between. CDR3 nucleotides: TGTGCCTGGAGTGCCGTCAGAGGGTCCCTCCACTTT. Translated: CAWSAVRGSLHF.

This chain connects TRBV28 to TRBJ1-2, with 10 bases identical to TRBD1. V lost 5 bases to trimming and J lost 3 bases; unmatched junction nucleotides: 6. Germline values: CDR1 MDHEN, CDR2 SYDVKM. The CDR3 is made up of 15 amino acids. This CDR3 is CASSSPTGGDYGYTF. In nucleotides, the CDR3 is TGTGCCAGCAGTAGCCCGACAGGGGGCGACTATGGCTACACCTTC.

This rearrangement joins TRBV2 to TRBJ1-2; 7 nucleotides line up with TRBD1. Looked up from germline, CDR1 is SNHLY and CDR2 is FYNNEI. V was pared by 11 bases and J by 6 bases, with 12 bases of the junction left unmatched. The CDR3 is 13 amino acids. As DNA, the CDR3 is TGTGCCGGCGGCGGGAGGGGGCAAAATGGCTACACCTTC. This sequence encodes CAGGGRGQNGYTF.

This clone appeared a few times. The chain uses TRBV10-1 and TRBJ1-2; D gene ambiguous. The CDR3 covers 15 residues. Trimming cost V 1 base and J 4 bases, with 13 bases left between them. Germline-derived CDR1 and CDR2 are WNHNN and SYGVQD (reference sequence). CDR3 in amino acids: CASSELVRRFYGYTF. The CDR3 nucleotides are TGCGCCAGCAGTGAGTTAGTACGGAGATTCTATGGCTACACCTTC.